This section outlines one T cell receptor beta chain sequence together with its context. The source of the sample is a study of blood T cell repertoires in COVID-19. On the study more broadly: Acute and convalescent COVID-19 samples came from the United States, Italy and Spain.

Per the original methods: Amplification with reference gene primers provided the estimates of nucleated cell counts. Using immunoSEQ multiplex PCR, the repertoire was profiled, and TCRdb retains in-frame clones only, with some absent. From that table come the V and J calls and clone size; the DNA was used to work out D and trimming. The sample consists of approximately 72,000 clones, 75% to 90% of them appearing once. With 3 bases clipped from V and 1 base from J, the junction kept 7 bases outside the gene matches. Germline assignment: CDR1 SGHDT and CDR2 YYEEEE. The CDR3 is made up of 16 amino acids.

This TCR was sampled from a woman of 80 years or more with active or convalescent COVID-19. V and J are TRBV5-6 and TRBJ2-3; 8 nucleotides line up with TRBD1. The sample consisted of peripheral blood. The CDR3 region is CASSSRTGRGTDTQYF. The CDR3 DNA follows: TGTGCCAGCAGCTCCCGGACAGGGCGAGGCACAGATACGCAGTATTTT.